This is a list of T cell receptor beta chains from one sample in a study of blood T cell repertoires in COVID-19. Method: immunoSEQ multiplex PCR; TCRdb's copy keeps in-frame clones and lacks some. The table has around 160,000 clones, more than 75% seen once; the top ten hold more than 1%. The specimen was PBMCs or T cells enriched from blood (not recorded which). These receptors were taken from a woman in her twenties or thirties with acute COVID-19. Both conserved end residues are part of each CDR3. The D gene is left open where the match is weak. Clone size, where shown, is once, few, many, or a class for clones that have expanded.

- TRBJ2-1 - TRBV9 TGTGCCAGCAGCGTAGGGGGCAGTTACAATGAGCAGTTCTTC CASSVGGSYNEQFF
- TRBJ2-1 - TRBV27 TGTGCCAGCAGTTTATCGCGCTTGGGAGCCCCCTACAATGAGCAGTTCTTC CASSLSRLGAPYNEQFF
once TRBJ2-5 - TRBV5-6 TGTGCCAGCAGCTCTCAGGGAAACCTAGGGACCCAGTACTTC CASSSQGNLGTQYF
- TRBJ2-2 - TRBV7-9 TGTGCCAGCAGCTTACAGGGCAACGGGGAGCTGTTTTTT CASSLQGNGELFF
- TRBJ1-1 - TRBV11-2 TGTGCCAGCAGCTCCCTTGCCCTCGAGTATGGTTTCTTT CASSSLALEYGFF
- TRBJ1-2 TRBD1 TRBV27 TGTGCCAGCAGTTTGGGGCAGGGGGTGTATGGCTACACCTTC CASSLGQGVYGYTF
once TRBJ2-1 - TRBV25-1 TGTGCCAGCAGTGAATTACAGGGCTCCTACAATGAGCAGTTCTTC CASSELQGSYNEQFF
few TRBJ1-1 - TRBV4-3 TGCGCCAGCAGTCAGGCAGGTAAAGCTTTCTTT CASSQAGKAFF
- TRBJ1-2 TRBD1 TRBV6-5 TGTGCCAGCACCACGGGGGACAGCTATGGCTACACCTTC CASTTGDSYGYTF
once TRBJ1-6 TRBD1 TRBV25-1 TGTGCCAGCAGGCAACAGGGGTTTGATTCACCCCTCCACTTT CASRQQGFDSPLHF
- TRBJ2-3 TRBD2 TRBV27 TGTGCCAGCAGAACACTAGCGGGGGATACGCAGTATTTT CASRTLAGDTQYF
- TRBJ2-7 TRBD2 TRBV27 TGTGCCAGCAGAGCTAGCGGTTCCTACGAGCAGTACTTC CASRASGSYEQYF
- TRBJ2-3 - TRBV27 TGTGCCAGCAGTGCGGGACCGAGCACAGATACGCAGTATTTT CASSAGPSTDTQYF
- TRBJ1-6 - TRBV9 TGTGCCAGCAGCGTAGCGGGGGCACCCCTCCACTTT CASSVAGAPLHF
- TRBJ2-1 - TRBV3-1/TRBV3-2 TGTGCCAGCAGCCAAGCCAGAGGGAGAAGTTCCTACAATGAGCAGTTCTTC CASSQARGRSSYNEQFF
- TRBJ1-2 TRBD1 TRBV19 TGTGCCAGTACCACCCTGGGTAATTTTGGGGACAGCTATGGCTACACCTTC CASTTLGNFGDSYGYTF
- TRBJ2-5 - TRBV2 TGTGCCAGCAGCCTTGGACAGCAAGAGACCCAGTACTTC CASSLGQQETQYF
- TRBJ2-3 - TRBV5-4 TGTGCCAGCAGCCCTACCCCCACTAGCCAAGCGGCGCAGTATTTT CASSPTPTSQAAQYF
- TRBJ2-7 TRBD1 TRBV5-6 TGTGCCAGCAGCGAGACAGGGGTCTACGAGCAGTACTTC CASSETGVYEQYF
few TRBJ2-7 TRBD1 TRBV29-1 TGCAGCGTGAAAGGACAGGGCCATTACGAGCAGTACTTC CSVKGQGHYEQYF
- TRBJ2-1 - TRBV7-9 TGTGCCAGCAGCCAAGGAGCCTACAATGAGCAGTTCTTC CASSQGAYNEQFF
- TRBJ1-2 - TRBV30 TGTGCCTGGAGGGGGACTGAAGCTAACTATGGCTACACCTTC CAWRGTEANYGYTF
- TRBJ2-7 TRBD2 TRBV9 TGTGCCAGCAGCGTAGCCCCTGGGACTAGCGGTACCTCCTACGAGCAGTACTTC CASSVAPGTSGTSYEQYF
- TRBJ2-7 TRBD2 TRBV11-2 TGTGCCAGCAGCCTACAACTAGCGGGAGGACTCTACGAGCAGTACTTC CASSLQLAGGLYEQYF
- TRBJ2-3 - TRBV9 TGTGCCAGCAGCGCCCTAGGGACTTCAACAGATACGCAGTATTTT CASSALGTSTDTQYF
- TRBJ2-7 - TRBV19 TGTGCCAGTAGTGGGCAGGGCTCCTACGAGCAGTACTTC CASSGQGSYEQYF
- TRBJ1-5 - TRBV18 TGTGCCAGCTCACCCCCAGGGGAGCATCAGCCCCAGCATTTT CASSPPGEHQPQHF
- TRBJ1-1 TRBD1 TRBV9 TGTGCCAGCAGCGTGCACAGGGGTGAAGCTTTCTTT CASSVHRGEAFF
- TRBJ2-7 TRBD2 TRBV27 TGTGCCAGCAGCCCGGGAGGGCGGAAACTATACGAGCAGTACTTC CASSPGGRKLYEQYF
- TRBJ1-4 - TRBV3-1/TRBV3-2 TGTGCCAGCAGCATGGACAGTGCAACTAATGAAAAACTGTTTTTT CASSMDSATNEKLFF
- TRBJ1-2 - TRBV6-2/TRBV6-3 TGTGCCAGCAGTTACTCTTCGGGATCCTTCCCCTATGGCTACACCTTC CASSYSSGSFPYGYTF
- TRBJ1-5 - TRBV28 TGTGCCAGCAGTTTAAAGGGGGTAGGTTTTGGCAATCAGCCCCAGCATTTT CASSLKGVGFGNQPQHF
- TRBJ1-4 - TRBV5-8 TGTGCCAGCAGCTCGAATGAAAAACTGTTTTTT CASSSNEKLFF
few TRBJ1-5 - TRBV28 TGTGCCAGCAGGGAAGGGGCGGGCAATCAGCCCCAGCATTTT CASREGAGNQPQHF
- TRBJ1-1 TRBD1 TRBV28 TGTGCCAGCAGTTTAGGGGGGACAGTGAACACTGAAGCTTTCTTT CASSLGGTVNTEAFF
- TRBJ2-1 - TRBV5-1 TGCGCCAGCAGCCCCGATTTCGGTGAGCAGTTCTTC CASSPDFGEQFF
many TRBJ1-5 TRBD1 TRBV6-5 TGTGCCAGCAGTTGGGACAGTGGGAGCAATCAGCCCCAGCATTTT CASSWDSGSNQPQHF
- TRBJ1-5 TRBD1 TRBV19 TGTGCCAGTAGTACATTAAGCCCCCCGACAGGGCATAAGCCCCAGCATTTT CASSTLSPPTGHKPQHF
- TRBJ1-1 TRBD1 TRBV28 TGTGCCAGCAGTTCACCGACAGGGGGCCGGACTGAAGCTTTCTTT CASSSPTGGRTEAFF
- TRBJ2-5 TRBD1 TRBV7-9 TGTGCCAGCAGCTTAGCAGGGACAGAGAAAGAGACCCAGTACTTC CASSLAGTEKETQYF
few TRBJ1-2 TRBD1 TRBV27 TGTGCCAGCAGGATACGGACAGGGGGCGACTATGGCTACACCTTC CASRIRTGGDYGYTF
once TRBJ2-1 - TRBV5-6 TGTGCCAGCAGCGAGCTGACAGGAGACAATGAGCAGTTCTTC CASSELTGDNEQFF
- TRBJ2-3 TRBD2 TRBV7-8 TGTGCCAGCGGGCCAGCGGGAGGGACCACAGATACGCAGTATTTT CASGPAGGTTDTQYF
- TRBJ2-1 TRBD1 TRBV10-3 TGTGCCATCAGTGAGAAAGGGACAGGATACAATGAAGGGCAGTTCTTC CAISEKGTGYNEGQFF
- TRBJ1-1 - TRBV7-3 TGTGCCAGCAGCCACGAGACAGGCCCGGTTACTGAAGCTTTCTTT CASSHETGPVTEAFF
- TRBJ1-5 - TRBV28 TGTGCCAGCAGTTTTCGTGCGTATAGCAATCAGCCCCAGCATTTT CASSFRAYSNQPQHF
- TRBJ2-2 - TRBV9 TGTGCCAGCAGCGTAGTTCTCGGGGAGCTGTTTTTT CASSVVLGELFF
- TRBJ1-2 TRBD1 TRBV5-1 TGCGCCAGCAGGTGGCGGCAGGGGGACTTCTATGGCTACACCTTC CASRWRQGDFYGYTF
- TRBJ1-4 TRBD1 TRBV5-1 TGCGCCAGCAGCCCCGGGACAGTTAATGAAAAACTGTTTTTT CASSPGTVNEKLFF
- TRBJ1-3 - TRBV10-3 TGTGCCATCAGTGCAGGGACTGGAAACACCATATATTTT CAISAGTGNTIYF
few TRBJ2-7 TRBD2 TRBV6-5 TGTGCCAGCAGTTATAGTCCAGCGGGAGGGTACGAGCAGTACTTC CASSYSPAGGYEQYF
- TRBJ2-1 TRBD2 TRBV7-3 TGTGCCAGCAGCCGAGATGGGACTAGCGGGGATCAGTTCTTC CASSRDGTSGDQFF
- TRBJ1-4 - TRBV5-5 TGTGCCAGCAGCTTGGGTGGGACTAGATTAGAAAAACTGTTTTTT CASSLGGTRLEKLFF
- TRBJ1-3 TRBD1 TRBV7-8 TGTGCCAGCAGCTTAAGGGACAGGGGTGGAAACACCATATATTTT CASSLRDRGGNTIYF
- TRBJ1-3 - TRBV28 TGTGCCAGCAGTTCCGGGACTGACTCTGGAAACACCATATATTTT CASSSGTDSGNTIYF
- TRBJ1-5 - TRBV3-1/TRBV3-2 TGTGCCAGCAGCCAATTGAGGTACTCGCCCCAGCATTTT CASSQLRYSPQHF